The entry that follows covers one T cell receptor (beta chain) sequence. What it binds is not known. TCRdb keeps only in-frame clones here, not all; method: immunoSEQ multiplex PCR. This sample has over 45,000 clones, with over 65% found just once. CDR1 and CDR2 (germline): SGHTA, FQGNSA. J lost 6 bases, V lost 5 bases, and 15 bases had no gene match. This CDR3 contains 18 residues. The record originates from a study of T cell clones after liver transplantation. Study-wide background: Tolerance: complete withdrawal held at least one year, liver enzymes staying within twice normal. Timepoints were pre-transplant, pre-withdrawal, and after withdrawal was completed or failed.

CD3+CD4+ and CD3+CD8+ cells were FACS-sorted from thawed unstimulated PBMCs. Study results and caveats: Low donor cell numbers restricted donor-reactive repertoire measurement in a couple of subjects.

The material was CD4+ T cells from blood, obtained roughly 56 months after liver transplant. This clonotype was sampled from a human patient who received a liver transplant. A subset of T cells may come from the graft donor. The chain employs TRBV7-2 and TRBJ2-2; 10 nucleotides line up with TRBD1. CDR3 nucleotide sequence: TGTGCCAGCAGCCCTCCCAACTATCGACAGGGGGCGGCCGGGGAGCTGTTTTTT. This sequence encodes CASSPPNYRQGAAGELFF.